This entry features one TCR beta chain sequence. Its antigen remains unidentified. The sample originates from a study of Ad26.COV2.S vaccination and SARS-CoV-2 variants. Study at large: Donor allocation was to the COV1001 Ad26.COV2.S trial arm. The study gave Ad26.COV2.S intramuscularly, once or twice 56 days apart.

Sequenced by immunoSEQ multiplex PCR; TCRdb stores in-frame clones only, minus some. The table includes about 400,000 clones, about nine tenths detected once. Stated treatment: approximately 18 received Ad26.COV2.S at low or high dose, single or two shots; 5 received placebo; per-sample allocation not given. Vaccine and placebo recipients were sampled on day 63 after the first injection. Study outcomes and limitations: There was a possibility that the TCR breadth and depth analyses underestimated total T cell responses. Substantial response breadth was reportedly seen for spike-specific CD8+ and CD4+ T cells after vaccination.

The germline V gene encodes CDR1 SGHTA and CDR2 FQGNSA. CDR3 length equals 15 residues. V gave up 6 bases and J gave up 1 base; unmatched junction bases: 5. This TCR came from a person aged 18-65 years who received the Ad26.COV2.S COVID-19 vaccine or a placebo. V and J are TRBV7-2 and TRBJ2-7, with 11 positions matching TRBD2. Material: peripheral blood, obtained in a trial of Ad26.COV2.S vaccine versus placebo. DNA of the CDR3: TGTGCCAGCAGGGGCGGGACTAGCGGTTCCTACGAGCAGTACTTC. Translation: CASRGGTSGSYEQYF.